A single T cell receptor (beta chain) is shown here with its context. The data were obtained in a study of blood T cell repertoires in COVID-19. The overall study: Sample material is recorded as cDNA or gDNA derived from T cells, B-cell-depleted T cells, or PBMCs.

Per the original data handling: Quantification of nucleated cells was approximated via reference gene primer amplification. Method: immunoSEQ multiplex PCR; TCRdb's copy keeps in-frame clones and lacks some. V and J calls plus clone size are reproduced from that table; the DNA served to infer D and trimming. The data contain approximately 75,000 clones, approximately 89% of them seen just once; the ten biggest clones take up approximately 4.6%. The CDR3 runs to 17 residues. V shed 2 bases, J shed 10 bases, and the junction held 12 bases outside the gene matches. CDR1 is MNHEY and CDR2 is SVGEGT in the germline V gene.

The sequencing input was peripheral blood. The origin of this receptor is a man older than 75 with acute or convalescent COVID-19. The rearrangement uses TRBV6-2 or TRBV6-3 and TRBJ2-1; 12 positions match TRBD2. The CDR3 coding sequence is TGTGCCAGCAGTTACGGGCCCGGACTAGCGGGATCTGAGGAGCAGTTCTTC. As protein: CASSYGPGLAGSEEQFF.